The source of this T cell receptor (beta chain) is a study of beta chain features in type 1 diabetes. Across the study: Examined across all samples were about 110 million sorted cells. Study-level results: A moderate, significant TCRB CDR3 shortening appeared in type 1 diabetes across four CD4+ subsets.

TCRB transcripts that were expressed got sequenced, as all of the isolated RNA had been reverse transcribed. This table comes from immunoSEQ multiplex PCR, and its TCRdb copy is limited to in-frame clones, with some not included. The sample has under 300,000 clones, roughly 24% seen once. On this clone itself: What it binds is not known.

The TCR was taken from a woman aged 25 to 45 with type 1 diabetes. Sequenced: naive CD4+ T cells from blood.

CDR3: CASSTGDYGYTF. The CDR3 DNA sequence: TGTGCCAGCAGCACCGGAGACTATGGCTACACCTTC. The chain links TRBV27 to TRBJ1-2; D remains unclear. Germline V gives CDR1 MNHEY, CDR2 SMNVEV (reference sequence). The V end was cut by 6 bases, the J end by 3 bases, with 8 bases between. There are 12 residues in the CDR3.